This T cell receptor (beta chain) was identified during a study of blood T cell repertoires in COVID-19. Whole-study context: Material from acute and convalescent COVID-19 was sourced from the United States, Italy and Spain.

Authors' processing steps: Amplification from reference gene primers served as the basis for estimated nucleated cell counts. Assay used: immunoSEQ multiplex PCR; TCRdb lists only in-frame clones, some missing. The V and J calls and clone size come from that table; D and trimming were worked out from the DNA. The sample records hundreds of thousands of clones, 82% being singletons. Germline lookup yields CDR1 SNHLY and CDR2 FYNNEI. This CDR3 spans 17 amino acids. With 7 bases removed from V and 5 bases from J, the gap between germline ends came to 24 bases. The receptor's source is a woman over 75 with acute or convalescent COVID-19. Input material: peripheral blood. The V call is TRBV2, the J call TRBJ2-1; possible D gene TRBD2, 6 bases. The CDR3 reads CASTYMLGRGRDNEQFF. The CDR3 DNA reads as TGTGCCAGCACGTATATGCTGGGCCGGGGGAGAGACAATGAGCAGTTCTTC.